The 15 T cell receptor beta chains given below trace back to one sample, sequenced in a study of control samples from healthy donors and cancer patients. This table comes from immunoSEQ multiplex PCR, and its TCRdb copy is limited to in-frame clones, with some not included. The sample records about 44,000 clones, about 89% being singletons. Material: PBMCs. Every receptor here comes from a woman aged 55-69 years with lung cancer.

This clone has a single count. The chain links TRBV28 to TRBJ1-3; 7 nucleotides align to TRBD1. Germline V CDR1 and CDR2: MDHEN, SYDVKM. Trimming took 5 bases from V and 3 from J; bases not matched to a gene: 1. The CDR3 totals 13 residues. This CDR3 reads CASSTGVGNTIYF. The DNA of the CDR3 is TGTGCCAGCAGTACAGGGGTTGGAAACACCATATATTTT.

V and J are TRBV19 and TRBJ1-5; D uncertain. Trimming removed 2 bases from V and 4 bases from J, with 6 bases in between. The CDR3 runs to 13 residues. From germline, CDR1 is LNHDA and CDR2 SQIVND (reference sequence). CDR3: CASSISGNQPQHF. CDR3 nucleotides: TGTGCCAGTAGTATATCGGGGAATCAGCCCCAGCATTTT.

The chain joins TRBV12-3 or TRBV12-4 to TRBJ1-1; D is uncertain. This CDR3 region has 12 residues. V gave up 2 bases and J gave up 7 bases, with 8 bases separating them. Here the CDR3 DNA reads TGTGCCAGCAGTTTAAGATACCTTGAAGCTTTCTTT. Translation gives CASSLRYLEAFF.

This clone was counted once. CDR3 DNA: TGCAGCGTTGCTGGACAGGGATTCAACGAGCAGTACTTC. This encodes CSVAGQGFNEQYF. V and J are TRBV29-1 and TRBJ2-7; 8 positions match TRBD1. The germline V gene encodes CDR1 SQVTM and CDR2 ANQGSEA. This CDR3 has 13 amino acids. The J segment lost 5 bases and the V segment lost 4 bases, leaving 7 bases of the junction unmatched.

The chain joins TRBV28 to TRBJ2-2; D is possibly TRBD2 (6 bases). Germline assignment: CDR1 MDHEN and CDR2 SYDVKM. Trimming took 8 bases from V and 3 from J, leaving 16 bases between them. CDR3 length: 15 residues. CDR3 in amino acids: CASSYGGADTGELFF. The CDR3 DNA reads as TGTGCCAGCTCCTATGGCGGGGCAGACACCGGGGAGCTGTTTTTT.

The sample holds one count of this clone. V usage is TRBV5-1 and J usage is TRBJ2-4; D call uncertain. The CDR3 has 11 amino acids. Germline-derived CDR1 and CDR2 are SGHRS and YFSETQ. V shed 0 bases and J shed 13 bases, with 8 bases lying between them. CDR3 sequence (DNA): TGCGCCAGCAGCTTGGAGGGTTTCCAGTACTTC. The encoded protein is CASSLEGFQYF.

The gene calls are TRBV18 and TRBJ2-5; tentatively, D is TRBD1 (6 bases). This CDR3 comprises 15 residues. V dropped 1 base and J dropped 0 bases, with 9 bases sitting between them. The V gene's germline CDR1 is KGHSH and CDR2 LQKENI. DNA of the CDR3: TGTGCCAGCTCACCACGAGGGGACAACCAAGAGACCCAGTACTTC. This sequence encodes CASSPRGDNQETQYF.

This chain links TRBV6-1 with TRBJ1-5, with D perhaps matching TRBD1 (6 bases). This CDR3 is built from 17 residues. Germline V gives CDR1 MNHNS, CDR2 SASEGT. Trimming cost V 1 base and J 8 bases, with 21 bases left between them. In nucleotides, the CDR3 is TGTGCCAGCAGTGAAGGGGGGCCAGCCACTGAAGGGAAGCCCCAGCATTTT. As protein: CASSEGGPATEGKPQHF.

The CDR3: CASSYPTETYEQYF. CDR3 sequence (DNA): TGTGCCAGCAGTTACCCGACTGAGACCTACGAGCAGTACTTC. V and J are TRBV6-2 or TRBV6-3 and TRBJ2-7, with D unresolved. Germline values: CDR1 MNHEY, CDR2 SVGEGT. V lost 2 bases, J lost 2 bases, and 10 bases lay in between. This CDR3 contains 14 residues.

This clone was observed a single time. This sample also contains other DNA sequences that code for the same CDR3. Written as DNA, the CDR3 is TGTGCCACCAGCAGAGATAGGGCATCTGGAAACACCATATATTTT. It is translated as CATSRDRASGNTIYF. This chain joins TRBV15 and TRBJ1-3, with D hard to call. The CDR3 is made up of 15 amino acids. The germline V and J ends were trimmed by 0 bases and 1 base, with 7 bases remaining between them. Germline V gives CDR1 LNHNV, CDR2 YYDKDF (reference sequence). Using reference TRBV15 and TRBJ1-3 for the parts outside the CDR3, the full variable domain is DAMVIQNPRYQVTQFGKPVTLSCSQTLNHNVMYWYQQKSSQAPKLLFHYYDKDFNNEADTPDNFQSRRPNTSFCFLDIRSPGLGDTAMYLCATSRDRASGNTIYFGEGSWLTVV.

This sequence joins TRBV2 and TRBJ2-7, with 11 bases lining up with TRBD2. Per the germline V gene, CDR1 is SNHLY and CDR2 is FYNNEI. With V trimmed by 4 bases and J by 3 bases, 2 bases remained unmatched. The CDR3 loop spans 14 amino acids. The chain's CDR3 is CASSGTSGLYEQYF. The CDR3 DNA reads as TGTGCCAGCAGTGGGACTAGCGGGCTCTACGAGCAGTACTTC.

This rearrangement joins TRBV7-9 to TRBJ2-3, with D possibly called TRBD1 or TRBD2 (5 bases each). CDR1 and CDR2 from the germline V gene are SEHNR and FQNEAQ (reference sequence). CDR3 size: 17 residues. Deletions cut 5 bases from V and 2 bases from J, with 20 bases between. The CDR3 DNA is TGTGCCAGCAGCGAACGAAACTCGGGACCCCTCACAGATACGCAGTATTTT. Translated, it gives CASSERNSGPLTDTQYF.

V is TRBV6-2 or TRBV6-3 and J is TRBJ2-4; maybe TRBD2 (6 bases). Germline-derived CDR1 and CDR2 are MNHEY and SVGEGT. Trimming removed 0 bases from V and 9 bases from J, with 12 bases in between. CDR3 length: 14 residues. The CDR3 here is CASSYSGGGGIQYF. In DNA form, the CDR3 reads TGTGCCAGCAGTTACTCGGGTGGGGGAGGCATTCAGTACTTC.

The rearrangement joins TRBV6-6 to TRBJ2-7; 7 positions agree with TRBD2. From germline, CDR1 is MNHNY and CDR2 SVGAGI (reference sequence). CDR3 length: 13 amino acids. V was clipped by 10 bases and J by 0 bases; unmatched bases: 6. CDR3 DNA: TGTGCCACCTCGACTAGCACCTCCTACGAGCAGTACTTC. Amino acids: CATSTSTSYEQYF.

This rearrangement joins TRBV7-2 to TRBJ1-1; tentatively, D is TRBD1 (6 bases). The CDR3 loop spans 14 amino acids. V lost 5 bases to trimming and J lost 3 bases, with 13 bases between them. Germline values: CDR1 SGHTA, CDR2 FQGNSA. The CDR3 coding sequence is TGTGCCAGCAGCCCACAGGGAGAGGACACTGAAGCTTTCTTT. Translating it yields CASSPQGEDTEAFF.